The 23 T cell receptor beta chains in this list originate from one sample, sequenced in a study of T-cell reconstitution after alpha-beta-depleted transplantation in children. Unique molecular identifiers were built into the TCRbeta library. TCRdb re-analysed the PCR reads in MiXCR, keeping a single row per CDR3 protein. The sample has around 680,000 distinct CDR3 sequences, around a sixth seen once. Sequenced here: PBMCs from the stem cell graft donor, sampled from the stem cell graft. These receptor sequences come from a human donor who donated a stem cell graft to a child with acute myeloid leukemia.

In this sample, this clonotype turned up many times. The chain couples TRBV20-1 to TRBJ2-5; TRBD1 aligns across 9 bases. CDR1 and CDR2 (germline): DFQATT, SNEGSKA (reference sequence). After removal of 4 bases from V and 5 bases from J, the junction contained 8 bases not matched to a gene. The CDR3 spans 14 residues. Written as DNA, the CDR3 is TGCAGTGCTATTGGGACAGGGTTCGGGGAGACCCAGTACTTC. Translation: CSAIGTGFGETQYF.

The V and J genes are TRBV6-5 and TRBJ1-1; TRBD1 matches at 11 bases. J was trimmed by 2 bases and V by 0 bases; bases with no gene match: 5. The CDR3 covers 17 residues. Germline V gives CDR1 MNHEY, CDR2 SVGAGI. In DNA form, the CDR3 reads TGTGCCAGCAGTTACTCGAGGACAGGGGGCAGAAACACTGAAGCTTTCTTT. Its protein is CASSYSRTGGRNTEAFF.

This clonotype was seen only a few times. The chain couples TRBV12-3 or TRBV12-4 to TRBJ1-4; no definite D call. The ends were cut back, 3 bases at V and 0 bases at J, with 17 bases in the middle. This CDR3 contains 18 residues. CDR3: CASSFNREGGSTNEKLFF. The CDR3 DNA is TGTGCCAGCAGTTTCAATCGTGAGGGAGGCTCAACTAATGAAAAACTGTTTTTT.

The chain couples TRBV5-1 to TRBJ2-5; 13 bases match TRBD2. The CDR3 is 16 amino acids. Trimming cost V 4 bases and J 5 bases; bases outside gene matches: 8. CDR1 is SGHRS, CDR2 YFSETQ, per germline. The CDR3 reads CASSTTSGGSGETQYF. The CDR3 DNA is TGCGCCAGCAGCACGACTAGCGGGGGGTCCGGGGAGACCCAGTACTTC.

This clonotype occurred many times. V gene TRBV29-1 combines with J gene TRBJ1-5, with D possibly matching TRBD1 (5 bases). V lost 4 bases to trimming and J lost 3 bases, with 7 bases between them. CDR3 length: 12 residues. Germline-derived CDR1 and CDR2 are SQVTM and ANQGSEA. CDR3 in amino acids: CSVGQPNQPQHF. CDR3 in DNA: TGCAGCGTTGGACAGCCCAATCAGCCCCAGCATTTT. The variable domain in full, with the rest retrieved from reference TRBV29-1 and TRBJ1-5, is SAVISQKPSRDICQRGTSLTIQCQVDSQVTMMFWYRQQPGQSLTLIATANQGSEATYESGFVIDKFPISRPNLTFSTLTVSNMSPEDSSIYLCSVGQPNQPQHFGDGTRLSIL.

This clonotype was recorded at least ten times. The chain couples TRBV30 to TRBJ2-6; 7 nucleotides align to TRBD2. This CDR3 has 16 amino acids. The germline V gene encodes CDR1 GTSNPN and CDR2 SVGIG (reference sequence). The V segment lost 5 bases and the J segment 1 base; nucleotides outside the gene matches: 8. The CDR3 loop reads CAWPRGVPSGANVLTF. The DNA of the CDR3 is TGTGCCTGGCCTCGGGGGGTTCCATCTGGGGCCAACGTCCTGACTTTC.

This clonotype was recorded many times. This sequence joins TRBV5-6 and TRBJ2-5, with 10 bases lining up with TRBD2. This CDR3 has 15 amino acids. V shed 2 bases, J shed 4 bases, and the junction held 5 bases outside the gene matches. Germline CDR1 SGHDT, CDR2 YYEEEE. The CDR3: CASSFLAGDIETQYF. The DNA for the CDR3 is TGTGCCAGCAGCTTCCTAGCGGGGGACATAGAGACCCAGTACTTC.

This sequence joins TRBV5-1 and TRBJ2-1; D perhaps matches TRBD1 (6 bases). Germline V gives CDR1 SGHRS, CDR2 YFSETQ. The V and J ends lost 5 bases and 5 bases respectively, with 14 bases between them. This CDR3 comprises 14 residues. CDR3 bases: TGCGCCAGCAGGGTGGGGGCTCCCAACAATGAGCAGTTCTTC. As protein: CASRVGAPNNEQFF.

The chain uses TRBV7-2 and TRBJ2-1; 12 nucleotides align to TRBD2. Germline values: CDR1 SGHTA, CDR2 FQGNSA. J gave up 9 bases and V 2 bases, and 2 bases lay outside the gene matches. The CDR3 is 14 residues long. The CDR3 nucleotides read TGTGCCAGCAGCTTACTAGCGGGGGGGCTTGAGCAGTTCTTC. It yields the protein CASSLLAGGLEQFF.

CDR3 in DNA: TGCGCCAGCAGCCAAGATGGAAACGAGTACCAAGAGACCCAGTACTTC. The encoded protein is CASSQDGNEYQETQYF. The chain employs TRBV4-1 and TRBJ2-5, with unresolved D. V dropped 0 bases and J dropped 0 bases, with 11 bases sitting between them. The CDR3 runs 16 residues. CDR1 is MGHRA and CDR2 is YSYEKL in the germline V gene.

This clonotype was seen repeatedly, ten times or more. V usage is TRBV20-1 and J usage is TRBJ2-5; D gene uncertain. The CDR3 is 14 amino acids. Germline V gene lookup returns CDR1 DFQATT and CDR2 SNEGSKA (reference sequence). Trimming shortened V by 0 bases and J by 4 bases, and 12 bases separated the two germline ends. The CDR3 coding sequence is TGCAGTGCTAGAGATGTACAGTTCCGAGAGACCCAGTACTTC. This gives the protein CSARDVQFRETQYF.

This clonotype has just a few counts. V gene TRBV10-3 combines with J gene TRBJ2-1; TRBD2 is a possible D gene (5 bases). Trimming stripped 2 bases from V and 1 base from J, with 6 bases between. Per the germline V gene, CDR1 is ENHRY and CDR2 is SYGVKD. The CDR3 has 14 amino acids. This chain's CDR3 is CAISEEGSYNEQFF. The CDR3 DNA sequence: TGTGCCATCAGTGAGGAGGGATCCTACAATGAGCAGTTCTTC.

This clonotype was seen ten or more times. The gene calls are TRBV6-5 and TRBJ1-1; the D is unclear. With 3 bases removed from V and 2 bases from J, the gap between germline ends came to 10 bases. Germline V lookup: CDR1 MNHEY, CDR2 SVGAGI. The CDR3 runs to 14 residues. The CDR3 bases are TGTGCCAGCAGTTATTGGATGAGAAACACTGAAGCTTTCTTT. Amino acids: CASSYWMRNTEAFF.

The chain links TRBV9 to TRBJ1-5; D perhaps matches TRBD1 (6 bases). Germline lookup yields CDR1 SGDLS and CDR2 YYNGEE. V lost 3 bases to trimming and J lost 2 bases, with 9 bases between them. This CDR3 region has 14 residues. CDR3: CASSADSRNQPQHF. CDR3 DNA: TGTGCCAGCAGCGCGGACAGCCGCAATCAGCCCCAGCATTTT.

In this sample, this clonotype turned up many times. The chain carries TRBV7-2 and TRBJ2-3; 9 bases map to TRBD1. V was pared by 1 base and J by 2 bases, with 4 bases of the junction left unmatched. CDR3 size: 16 residues. From germline, CDR1 is SGHTA and CDR2 FQGNSA. The CDR3 DNA is TGTGCCAGCAGCTTAGTTCGGACAGGGGTCACAGATACGCAGTATTTT. As protein: CASSLVRTGVTDTQYF.

This clonotype was counted many times. This chain connects TRBV20-1 to TRBJ2-1; TRBD1 aligns across 7 bases. In germline, CDR1 is DFQATT, CDR2 SNEGSKA (reference sequence). The CDR3 covers 14 residues. The V gene end was trimmed by 6 bases and the J gene end by 10 bases; junction bases not matched to a gene: 15. The CDR3 region is CSARDSETLGEQFF. The CDR3, as DNA: TGCAGTGCCCGGGACAGCGAAACGCTCGGGGAGCAGTTCTTC.

The table lists this clonotype with many counts. The chain employs TRBV13 and TRBJ2-1, with a weak D call TRBD1 (5 bases). The CDR3 has 13 amino acids. Germline V gene data show CDR1 as PRHDT and CDR2 as FYEKMQ (reference sequence). V was pared by 3 bases and J by 3 bases, with 6 bases between. CDR3 DNA: TGTGCCAGCAGCTTGGACATCTACAATGAGCAGTTCTTC. Encoded protein: CASSLDIYNEQFF.

V is TRBV28 and J is TRBJ2-1; D possibly corresponds to TRBD1 (6 bases). Per the germline V gene, CDR1 is MDHEN and CDR2 is SYDVKM. V dropped 2 bases and J dropped 8 bases, with 13 bases sitting between them. The CDR3 is made up of 14 amino acids. Written as DNA, the CDR3 is TGTGCCAGCAGTTTAGGGGCAGGGGCCCATGAGCAGTTCTTC. It yields the protein CASSLGAGAHEQFF.

This clonotype was observed a few times. The V and J genes are TRBV7-3 and TRBJ1-1; D might be TRBD1 (5 bases). The CDR3 sequence is 13 residues long. The ends were cut back, 4 bases at V and 5 bases at J, with 11 bases in the middle. Germline V CDR1 and CDR2: SGHTA, FQGTGA. Written as DNA, the CDR3 is TGTGCCAGCAGCTCAGCTCCAGGGACTGAAGCTTTCTTT. Residues: CASSSAPGTEAFF.

Here the CDR3 reads CASTPEDRGGYTF. CDR3 DNA sequence: TGTGCCAGCACTCCGGAGGACAGGGGTGGCTACACCTTC. The genes are TRBV28 and TRBJ1-2; TRBD1 aligns across 9 bases. From germline, CDR1 is MDHEN and CDR2 SYDVKM. With V trimmed by 7 bases and J by 7 bases, 7 bases remained unmatched. The CDR3 consists of 13 residues.

The chain has TRBV20-1 and TRBJ1-1; 7 positions agree with TRBD1. The CDR3 is 14 amino acids. Germline-derived CDR1 and CDR2 are DFQATT and SNEGSKA (reference sequence). V lost 5 bases and J lost 1; bases outside the gene matches: 7. CDR3 in DNA: TGCAGTGCTCGGATGCCAGGGGGGAACACTGAAGCTTTCTTT. Translated, it gives CSARMPGGNTEAFF.

This clonotype appeared a few times. The genes are TRBV5-1 and TRBJ2-5; D not resolved. In germline, CDR1 is SGHRS, CDR2 YFSETQ. Trimming stripped 1 base from V and 2 bases from J, with 15 bases between. This CDR3 region has 16 residues. In DNA, the CDR3 is TGCGCCAGCAGCTTGTCGGGCAGCGAACTTCAAGAGACCCAGTACTTC. It is translated as CASSLSGSELQETQYF.

This clonotype appeared many times. The rearrangement links TRBV7-2 to TRBJ1-1; no clear D. The CDR3 extends over 14 amino acids. Trimming took 2 bases from V and 6 from J, leaving 13 bases between them. The germline gives CDR1 SGHTA, CDR2 FQGNSA. The CDR3 region has the DNA TGTGCCAGCAGCTTATCGGGATCCCGGGCTGAAGCTTTCTTT. Translated, it gives CASSLSGSRAEAFF. Full variable domain (remainder filled in from reference TRBV7-2 and TRBJ1-1): GAGVSQSPSNKVTEKGKDVELRCDPISGHTALYWYRQSLGQGLEFLIYFQGNSAPDKSGLPSDRFSAERTGGSVSTLTIQRTQQEDSAVYLCASSLSGSRAEAFFGQGTRLTVV.